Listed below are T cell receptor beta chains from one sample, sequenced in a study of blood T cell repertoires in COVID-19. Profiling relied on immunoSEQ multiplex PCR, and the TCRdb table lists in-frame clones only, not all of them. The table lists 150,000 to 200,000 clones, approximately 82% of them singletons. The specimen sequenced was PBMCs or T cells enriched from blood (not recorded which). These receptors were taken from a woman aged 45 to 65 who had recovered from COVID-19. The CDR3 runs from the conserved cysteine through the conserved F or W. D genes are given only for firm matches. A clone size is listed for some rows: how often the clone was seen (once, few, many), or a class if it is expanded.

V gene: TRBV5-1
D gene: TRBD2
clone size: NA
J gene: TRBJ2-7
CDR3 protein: CASSLSSGDIGEQYF
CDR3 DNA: TGCGCCAGCAGCTTATCTAGCGGGGACATAGGCGAGCAGTACTTC

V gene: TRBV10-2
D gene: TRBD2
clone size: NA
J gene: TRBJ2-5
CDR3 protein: CASSESRLAGGGEVPQYF
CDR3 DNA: TGCGCCAGCAGTGAGTCAAGACTAGCGGGAGGCGGGGAGGTGCCCCAGTACTTC

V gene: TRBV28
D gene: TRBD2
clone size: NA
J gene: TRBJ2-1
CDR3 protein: CASTGGSSYNEQFF
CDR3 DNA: TGTGCCAGCACGGGCGGGAGCTCCTACAATGAGCAGTTCTTC

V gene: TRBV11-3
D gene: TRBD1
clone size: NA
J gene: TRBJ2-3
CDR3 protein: CASSPGLRTGDTQYF
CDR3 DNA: TGTGCCAGCAGCCCCGGCCTCAGGACAGGAGATACGCAGTATTTT

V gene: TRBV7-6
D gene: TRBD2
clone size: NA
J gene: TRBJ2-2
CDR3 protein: CASSGPGLVVRNGELFF
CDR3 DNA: TGTGCCAGCAGCGGACCGGGACTAGTCGTACGCAACGGGGAGCTGTTTTTT

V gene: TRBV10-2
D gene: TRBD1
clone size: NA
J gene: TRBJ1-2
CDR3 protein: CASSTGTGTSGYTF
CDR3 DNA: TGCGCCAGCAGTACCGGGACAGGGACGTCGGGCTACACCTTC

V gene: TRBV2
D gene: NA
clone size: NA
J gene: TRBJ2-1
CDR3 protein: CATGTEQFF
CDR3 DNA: TGTGCCACCGGGACAGAGCAGTTCTTC

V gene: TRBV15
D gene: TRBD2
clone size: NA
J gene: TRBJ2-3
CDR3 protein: CATSRDSAKREASDTQYF
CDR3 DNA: TGTGCCACCAGCAGAGATTCCGCTAAGCGGGAGGCCTCAGATACGCAGTATTTT

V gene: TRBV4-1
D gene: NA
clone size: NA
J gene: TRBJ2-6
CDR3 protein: CASSQDSSSRSSGANVLTF
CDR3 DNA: TGCGCCAGCAGCCAAGATTCTTCTAGCCGGAGCTCTGGGGCCAACGTCCTGACTTTC

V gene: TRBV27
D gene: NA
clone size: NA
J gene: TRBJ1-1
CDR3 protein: CASILQVRGRTEAFF
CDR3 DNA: TGTGCCAGCATCTTGCAGGTCCGGGGGAGGACTGAAGCTTTCTTT

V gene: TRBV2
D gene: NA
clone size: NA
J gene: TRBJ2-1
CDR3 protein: CASSVSGEQFF
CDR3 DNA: TGTGCCAGCAGTGTTAGTGGTGAGCAGTTCTTC

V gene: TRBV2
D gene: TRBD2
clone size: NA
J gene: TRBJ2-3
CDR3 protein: CASSEGLAGGDTQYF
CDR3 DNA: TGTGCCAGCAGTGAAGGACTAGCGGGAGGGGATACGCAGTATTTT

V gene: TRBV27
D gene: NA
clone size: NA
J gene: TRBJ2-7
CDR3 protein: CASSHGTTYEQYF
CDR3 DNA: TGTGCCAGCAGTCATGGGACAACCTACGAGCAGTACTTC

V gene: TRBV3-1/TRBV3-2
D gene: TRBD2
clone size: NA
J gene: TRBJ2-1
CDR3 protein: CASSRLAGTNEQFF
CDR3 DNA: TGTGCCAGCAGCCGGCTAGCGGGGACAAATGAGCAGTTCTTC

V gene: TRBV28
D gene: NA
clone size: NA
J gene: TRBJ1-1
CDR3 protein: CASSLGQNTEAFF
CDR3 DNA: TGTGCCAGCAGTCTGGGACAGAACACTGAAGCTTTCTTT

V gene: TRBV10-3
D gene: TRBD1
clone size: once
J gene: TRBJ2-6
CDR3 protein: CAISERVQGNSGANVLTF
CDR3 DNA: TGTGCCATCAGTGAGCGAGTACAGGGGAACTCTGGGGCCAACGTCCTGACTTTC

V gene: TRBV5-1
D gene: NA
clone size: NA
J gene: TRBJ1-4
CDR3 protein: CASSLVGRENEKLFF
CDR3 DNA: TGCGCCAGCAGCTTGGTGGGCAGGGAAAATGAAAAACTGTTTTTT

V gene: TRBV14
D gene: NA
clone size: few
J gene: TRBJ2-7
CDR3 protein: CASSLSVASYEQYF
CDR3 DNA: TGTGCCAGCAGCCTCAGCGTAGCGTCCTACGAGCAGTACTTC

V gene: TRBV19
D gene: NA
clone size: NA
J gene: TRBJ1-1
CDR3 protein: CASTSLGHRGSEAFF
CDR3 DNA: TGTGCCAGTACCAGTTTGGGGCACCGTGGGTCTGAAGCTTTCTTT

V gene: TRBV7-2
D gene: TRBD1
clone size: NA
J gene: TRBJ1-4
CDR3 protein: CASSPGRGREKLFF
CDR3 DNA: TGTGCCAGCAGCCCCGGGAGGGGGCGCGAAAAACTGTTTTTT

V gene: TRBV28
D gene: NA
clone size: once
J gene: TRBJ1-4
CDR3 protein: CASDTATNEKLFF
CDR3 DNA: TGTGCCAGCGACACAGCAACTAATGAAAAACTGTTTTTT

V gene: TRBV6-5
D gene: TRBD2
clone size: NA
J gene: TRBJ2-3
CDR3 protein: CASSLGLGRDTQYF
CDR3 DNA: TGTGCCAGCAGTCTGGGACTAGGAAGGGATACGCAGTATTTT

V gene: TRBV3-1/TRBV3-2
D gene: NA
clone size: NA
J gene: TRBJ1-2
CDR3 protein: CASRASGQGRGGGYTF
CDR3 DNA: TGTGCCAGCAGGGCTTCGGGGCAGGGGAGGGGTGGTGGCTACACCTTC

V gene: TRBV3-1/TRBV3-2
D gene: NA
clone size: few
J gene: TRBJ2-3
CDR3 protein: CASSRGSSTDTQYF
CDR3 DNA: TGTGCCAGCAGCCGAGGCTCTAGCACAGATACGCAGTATTTT

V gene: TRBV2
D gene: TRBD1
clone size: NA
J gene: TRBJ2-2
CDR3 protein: CASSEVEGQGRNTGELFF
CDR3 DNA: TGTGCCAGCAGTGAAGTTGAAGGACAGGGGCGTAACACCGGGGAGCTGTTTTTT

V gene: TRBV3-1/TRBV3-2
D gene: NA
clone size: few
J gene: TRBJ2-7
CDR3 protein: CASSQAPTEAYEQYF
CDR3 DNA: TGTGCCAGCAGCCAAGCCCCGACGGAGGCCTACGAGCAGTACTTC

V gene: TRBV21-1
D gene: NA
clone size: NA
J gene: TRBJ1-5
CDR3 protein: CASSKAGDRENSNQPQHF
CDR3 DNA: TGTGCCAGCAGCAAAGCGGGGGACAGGGAGAATAGCAATCAGCCCCAGCATTTT

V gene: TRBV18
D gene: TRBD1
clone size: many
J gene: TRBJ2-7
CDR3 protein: CASSPEETGGFYEQYF
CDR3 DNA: TGTGCCAGCTCCCCGGAGGAGACAGGGGGCTTTTACGAGCAGTACTTC

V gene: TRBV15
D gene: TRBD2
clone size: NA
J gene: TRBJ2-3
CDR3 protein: CATSRPPGLAGGGTDTQYF
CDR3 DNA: TGTGCCACCAGCAGGCCACCGGGACTAGCGGGAGGGGGGACAGATACGCAGTATTTT

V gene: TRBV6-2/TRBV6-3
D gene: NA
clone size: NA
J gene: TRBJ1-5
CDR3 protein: CASSPPFFRNQPQHF
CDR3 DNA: TGTGCCAGCAGCCCCCCCTTTTTTCGCAATCAGCCCCAGCATTTT

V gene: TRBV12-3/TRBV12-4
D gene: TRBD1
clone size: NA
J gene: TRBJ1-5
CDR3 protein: CASSLQGNQPQHF
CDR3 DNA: TGTGCCAGCAGTCTACAGGGGAATCAGCCCCAGCATTTT

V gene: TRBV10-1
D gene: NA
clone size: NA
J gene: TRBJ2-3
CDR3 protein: CASSDTTTRDTQYF
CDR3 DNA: TGCGCCAGCAGTGATACCACGACGAGGGATACGCAGTATTTT

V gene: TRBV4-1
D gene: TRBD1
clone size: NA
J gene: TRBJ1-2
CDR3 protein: CASSQARGVQGPYGYTF
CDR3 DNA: TGCGCCAGCAGCCAAGCTCGAGGGGTACAGGGGCCCTATGGCTACACCTTC

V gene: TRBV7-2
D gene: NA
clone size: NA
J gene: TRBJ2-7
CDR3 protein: CASSLGGVDGSYEQYF
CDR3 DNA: TGTGCCAGCAGCTTAGGTGGGGTGGACGGGAGCTACGAGCAGTACTTC

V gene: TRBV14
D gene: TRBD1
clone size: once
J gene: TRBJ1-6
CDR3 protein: CASSQRDRAYSPLHF
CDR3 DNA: TGTGCCAGCAGCCAAAGGGACAGGGCCTATTCACCCCTCCACTTT

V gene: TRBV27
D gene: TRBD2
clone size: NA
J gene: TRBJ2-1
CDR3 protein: CASSTVGTRLGISEQFF
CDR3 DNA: TGTGCCAGCAGTACAGTCGGGACTAGACTCGGTATCAGTGAGCAGTTCTTC

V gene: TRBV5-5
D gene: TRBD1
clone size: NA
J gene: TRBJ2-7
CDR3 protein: CASSLAGGQGAYEQYF
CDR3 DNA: TGTGCCAGCAGCTTGGCCGGGGGACAGGGGGCTTACGAGCAGTACTTC

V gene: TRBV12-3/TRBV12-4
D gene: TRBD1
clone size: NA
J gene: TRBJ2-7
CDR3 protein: CASSPGTGGEYF
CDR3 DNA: TGTGCCAGCAGTCCTGGGACAGGGGGAGAGTACTTC

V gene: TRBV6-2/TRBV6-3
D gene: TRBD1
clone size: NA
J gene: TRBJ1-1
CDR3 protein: CASSQTGGRTEAFF
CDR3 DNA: TGTGCCAGCAGTCAGACAGGGGGCAGGACTGAAGCTTTCTTT

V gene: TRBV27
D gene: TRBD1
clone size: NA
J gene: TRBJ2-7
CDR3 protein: CASSWGQRDYEQYF
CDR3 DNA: TGTGCCAGCAGTTGGGGACAGAGGGACTACGAGCAGTACTTC

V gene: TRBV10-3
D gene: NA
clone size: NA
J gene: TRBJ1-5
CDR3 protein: CAISPGNQPQHF
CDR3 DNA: TGTGCCATCAGTCCCGGGAATCAGCCCCAGCATTTT

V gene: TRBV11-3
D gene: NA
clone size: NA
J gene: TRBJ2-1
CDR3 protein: CASSSGDTGIRFF
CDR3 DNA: TGTGCCAGCAGCTCAGGGGACACAGGGATCCGGTTCTTC

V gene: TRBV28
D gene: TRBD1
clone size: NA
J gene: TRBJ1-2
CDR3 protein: CASRLSTGVGGYTF
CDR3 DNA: TGTGCCAGCAGACTAAGTACAGGGGTCGGGGGCTACACCTTC

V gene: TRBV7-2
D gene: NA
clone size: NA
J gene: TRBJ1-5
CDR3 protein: CASSLEAYSGQPQHF
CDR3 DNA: TGTGCCAGCAGCTTAGAGGCGTACTCAGGACAGCCCCAGCATTTT

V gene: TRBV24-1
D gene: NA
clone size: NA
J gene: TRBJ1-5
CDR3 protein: CATSDLQTTQPQHF
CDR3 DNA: TGTGCCACCAGTGATTTGCAGACAACTCAGCCCCAGCATTTT

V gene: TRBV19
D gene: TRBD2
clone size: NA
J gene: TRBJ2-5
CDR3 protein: CASSMTGLMRTQYF
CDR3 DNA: TGTGCCAGTAGTATGACGGGACTAATGAGGACCCAGTACTTC

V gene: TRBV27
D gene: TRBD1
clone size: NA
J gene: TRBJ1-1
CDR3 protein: CASSPRQGVMNTEAFF
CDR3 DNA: TGTGCCAGCAGTCCTCGACAGGGGGTCATGAACACTGAAGCTTTCTTT

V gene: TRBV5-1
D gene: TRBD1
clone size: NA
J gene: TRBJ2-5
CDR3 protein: CASTTGGFETQYF
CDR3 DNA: TGCGCCAGCACCACAGGGGGCTTCGAGACCCAGTACTTC

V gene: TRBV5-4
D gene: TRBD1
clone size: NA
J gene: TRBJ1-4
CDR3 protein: CASSTDRGSNEKLFF
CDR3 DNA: TGTGCCAGCAGTACCGACAGGGGGTCTAATGAAAAACTGTTTTTT

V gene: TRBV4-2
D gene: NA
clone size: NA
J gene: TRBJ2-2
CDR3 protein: CASSQGRQENTGELFF
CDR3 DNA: TGTGCCAGCAGCCAGGGCCGACAGGAGAACACCGGGGAGCTGTTTTTT

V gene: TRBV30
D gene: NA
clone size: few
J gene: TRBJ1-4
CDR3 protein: CAWVTGEKLFF
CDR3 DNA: TGTGCCTGGGTTACAGGGGAAAAACTGTTTTTT

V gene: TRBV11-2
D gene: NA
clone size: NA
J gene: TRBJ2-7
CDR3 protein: CATLRAGTYEQYF
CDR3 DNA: TGTGCCACCCTACGTGCAGGAACCTACGAGCAGTACTTC

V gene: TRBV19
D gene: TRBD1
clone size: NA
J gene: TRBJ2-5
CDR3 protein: CARDTGTGGETQYF
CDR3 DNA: TGTGCCAGGGATACCGGGACAGGGGGGGAGACCCAGTACTTC